The clone carrying this TCR beta chain appeared a few times. Antigen unknown. Before the COVID-19 pandemic, during about 2010-2019, CD4+ T cells were taken from unexposed donors. Naive and memory CD4+ T cells came from enriched cryopreserved PBMCs. The data derive from a study of CD4 T cells in relation to SARS-CoV-2 and coronaviruses. The wider study: The restricting HLA molecule for shared crossreactive spike epitopes was mapped.

Assay: immunoSEQ multiplex PCR; the TCRdb copy retains only in-frame clones and omits some. Seen here are approximately 59,000 clones, approximately 87% observed once, and the top ten hold about 1.6%. Germline-derived CDR1 and CDR2 are SQVTM and ANQGSEA. With 5 bases clipped from V and 5 bases from J, the junction kept 10 bases outside the gene matches. The CDR3 has 14 residues. Points from the study as a whole: The cross-reactivity analysis covered only spike protein, not other viral proteins.

The receptor comes from a human donor in good health. Material for sequencing was memory CD4+ T cells from PBMCs. This chain links TRBV29-1 with TRBJ2-5; 8 nucleotides align to TRBD1. CDR3 nucleotides: TGCAGCGTTAAAGGACAGGGCTCTTTGGAGACCCAGTACTTC. It codes for CSVKGQGSLETQYF.